Listed below are T cell receptor beta chains from one sample, sequenced in a study of T cells in Graves' hyperthyroidism and ophthalmopathy. TCRdb re-called the multiplex PCR reads with MiXCR, one entry per CDR3 protein. This table has hundreds of thousands of distinct CDR3 sequences, about a sixth appearing once. The specimen was blood. The receptors here all came from a woman in her 40s with Graves' ophthalmopathy. CDR3s include the opening cysteine and the closing phenylalanine or tryptophan. The D gene is left open where the match is weak. Expanded clones are given a class, and other clones once, few, many or no size at all.

abundance	d_gene	v_gene	j_gene	len	CDR3aa	CDR3nt
many	NA	TRBV7-3	TRBJ2-2	16	CASSQIGGTNTGELFF	TGTGCCAGCAGCCAAATAGGCGGAACGAACACCGGGGAGCTGTTTTTT
many	NA	TRBV27	TRBJ1-2	13	CASSFTGAVGYTF	TGTGCCAGCAGTTTTACCGGGGCGGTTGGCTACACCTTC
many	TRBD1	TRBV28	TRBJ2-7	14	CASSLLQGNHEQYF	TGTGCCAGCAGTTTACTACAGGGGAACCACGAGCAGTACTTC
few	TRBD1	TRBV11-2	TRBJ2-1	16	CASSFSGTGGTNEQFF	TGTGCCAGCAGCTTTTCCGGGACAGGGGGAACAAATGAGCAGTTCTTC
many	NA	TRBV27	TRBJ2-7	14	CASSFQGHQDEQYF	TGTGCCAGCAGTTTTCAGGGCCACCAAGACGAGCAGTACTTC
few	NA	TRBV5-1	TRBJ2-4	13	CASSLDRADIQYF	TGCGCCAGCAGCTTGGACAGGGCCGACATTCAGTACTTC
many	NA	TRBV5-8	TRBJ1-5	17	CASSLEQTAAGNQPQHF	TGTGCCAGCAGCTTGGAGCAGACGGCGGCAGGCAATCAGCCCCAGCATTTT
few	TRBD1	TRBV6-5	TRBJ2-5	16	CASSYRRQGGRETQYF	TGTGCCAGCAGTTACCGAAGACAGGGTGGGAGAGAGACCCAGTACTTC
few	NA	TRBV4-1	TRBJ1-4	17	CASSQDKAFATNEKLFF	TGCGCCAGCAGCCAGGATAAGGCGTTTGCAACTAATGAAAAACTGTTTTTT
few	NA	TRBV30	TRBJ2-1	14	CAWQFRGPAGEQFF	TGTGCCTGGCAGTTCCGGGGGCCCGCCGGTGAGCAGTTCTTC
few	NA	TRBV10-2	TRBJ1-2	14	CASRNREGAYGYTF	TGCGCCAGCAGAAACAGGGAAGGAGCATATGGCTACACCTTC
many	TRBD1	TRBV29-1	TRBJ2-5	16	CSVEESGTGVGETQYF	TGCAGCGTTGAAGAATCCGGGACAGGGGTCGGAGAGACCCAGTACTTC
many	NA	TRBV11-1	TRBJ2-5	14	CASSFSGSEETQYF	TGTGCCAGCAGCTTCTCAGGCAGCGAAGAGACCCAGTACTTC
NA	TRBD1	TRBV18	TRBJ1-2	16	CASLSDRGRSGYGYTF	TGTGCCAGCCTTTCGGACAGGGGGCGCAGTGGATATGGCTACACCTTC
many	NA	TRBV30	TRBJ1-1	13	CAWSVPGNTEAFF	TGTGCCTGGAGTGTACCGGGGAACACTGAAGCTTTCTTT
few	TRBD1	TRBV28	TRBJ2-2	17	CASRFPLGQGNTGELFF	TGTGCCAGCAGATTCCCGTTAGGACAGGGCAACACCGGGGAGCTGTTTTTT
NA	TRBD1	TRBV6-2/TRBV6-3	TRBJ2-4	14	CASSYSTGPNIQYF	TGTGCCAGCAGTTACTCGACAGGGCCGAACATTCAGTACTTC
many	NA	TRBV30	TRBJ2-1	11	CAWRSYNEQFF	TGTGCCTGGCGGAGTTACAATGAGCAGTTCTTC
few	TRBD1	TRBV7-7	TRBJ1-6	15	CASSSRDRVNSPLHF	TGTGCTAGCAGCTCCCGGGACAGGGTTAATTCACCCCTCCACTTT
NA	NA	TRBV18	TRBJ2-6	17	CASSPQFERSGANVLTF	TGTGCCAGCTCACCACAGTTCGAACGCTCTGGGGCCAACGTCCTGACTTTC